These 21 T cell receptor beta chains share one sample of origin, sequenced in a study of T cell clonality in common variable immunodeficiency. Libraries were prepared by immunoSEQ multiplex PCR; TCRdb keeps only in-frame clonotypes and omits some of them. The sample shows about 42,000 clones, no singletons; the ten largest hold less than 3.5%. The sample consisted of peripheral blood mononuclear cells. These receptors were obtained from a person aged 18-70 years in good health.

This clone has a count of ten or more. CDR3 loop: CARRDIMTYEQYF. CDR3 DNA, as far as it was read: TGCGCCAGGCGGGACATAATGACCTACGAG. The chain uses TRBV23-1 and TRBJ2-7; the D call may be TRBD1 or TRBD2 (6 bases each). The read comes to an end 3 residues before the CDR3 does, leaving the germline J gene to fill in the end. TRBV23-1 is an ORF, with its function uncertain. Deletions cut 9 bases from V and 2 bases from J, with 14 bases between. The CDR3 sequence is 13 residues long.

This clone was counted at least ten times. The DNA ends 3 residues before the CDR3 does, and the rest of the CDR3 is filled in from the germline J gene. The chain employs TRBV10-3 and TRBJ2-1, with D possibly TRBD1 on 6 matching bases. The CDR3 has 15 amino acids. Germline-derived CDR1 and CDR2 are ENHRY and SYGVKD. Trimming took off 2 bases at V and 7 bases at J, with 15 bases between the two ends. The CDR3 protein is CAISEGQPLWNEQFF. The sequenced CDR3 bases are TGTGCCATCAGTGAGGGACAGCCCTTGTGGAATGAG.

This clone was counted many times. The sequenced part of the CDR3 DNA is TGTGCCAGTAGTAAAATAGCGGGACCCTACGAG. Translating gives CASSKIAGPYE. The whole CDR3 reads CASSKIAGPYEQYF. V usage is TRBV19 and J usage is TRBJ2-7, with 8 bases fitting TRBD2. The CDR3 end falls 3 residues outside the read, so it is completed with the germline J gene. Germline CDR1 LNHDA, CDR2 SQIVND (reference sequence). The CDR3 consists of 14 residues. J lost 2 bases, V lost 4 bases, and 4 bases had no gene match.

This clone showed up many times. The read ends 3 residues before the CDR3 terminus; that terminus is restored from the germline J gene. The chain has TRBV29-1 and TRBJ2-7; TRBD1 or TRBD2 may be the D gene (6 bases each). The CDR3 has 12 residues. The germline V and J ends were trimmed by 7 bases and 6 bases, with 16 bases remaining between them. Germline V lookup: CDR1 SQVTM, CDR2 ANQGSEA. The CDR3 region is CSASQQGGEQYF. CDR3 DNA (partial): TGCAGCGCATCCCAACAGGGAGGCGAG.

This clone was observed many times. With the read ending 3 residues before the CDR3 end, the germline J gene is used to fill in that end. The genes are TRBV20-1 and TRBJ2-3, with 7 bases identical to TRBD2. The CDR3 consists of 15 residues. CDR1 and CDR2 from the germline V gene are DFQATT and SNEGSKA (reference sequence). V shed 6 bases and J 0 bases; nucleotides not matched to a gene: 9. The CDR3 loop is CSANSGMASTDTQYF. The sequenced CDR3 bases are TGCAGTGCGAACAGCGGGATGGCTAGCACAGATACG.

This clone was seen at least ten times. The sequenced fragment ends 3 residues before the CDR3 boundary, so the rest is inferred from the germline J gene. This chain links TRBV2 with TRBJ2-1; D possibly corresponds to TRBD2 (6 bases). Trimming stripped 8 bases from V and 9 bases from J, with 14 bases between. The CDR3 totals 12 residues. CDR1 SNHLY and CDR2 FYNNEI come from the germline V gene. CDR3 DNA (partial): TGTGCCAGCCGGTACGCAGCGGGTGAG. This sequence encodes CASRYAAGE. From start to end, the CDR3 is CASRYAAGEQFF.

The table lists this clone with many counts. CDR3 amino acids: CASRSTSGSRDTQYF. The sequenced CDR3 bases are TGTGCCAGTAGATCGACTAGCGGGAGTCGGGATACG. The chain couples TRBV19 to TRBJ2-3; 12 bases align to TRBD2. The read gets to within 3 residues of the CDR3 end, and the germline J gene fills in the rest. The J segment lost 6 bases and the V segment lost 6 bases, leaving 7 bases of the junction unmatched. Germline CDR1 reads LNHDA; CDR2 reads SQIVND (reference sequence). The CDR3 has 15 residues.

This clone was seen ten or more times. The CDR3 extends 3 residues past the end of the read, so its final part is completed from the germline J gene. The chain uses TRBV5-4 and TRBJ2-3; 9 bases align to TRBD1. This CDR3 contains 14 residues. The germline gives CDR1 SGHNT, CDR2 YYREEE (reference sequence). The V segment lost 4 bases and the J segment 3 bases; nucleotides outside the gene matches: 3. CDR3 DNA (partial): TGTGCCAGCAGCGACAGGGGGGATACAGATACG. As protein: CASSDRGDTDT. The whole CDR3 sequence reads CASSDRGDTDTQYF.

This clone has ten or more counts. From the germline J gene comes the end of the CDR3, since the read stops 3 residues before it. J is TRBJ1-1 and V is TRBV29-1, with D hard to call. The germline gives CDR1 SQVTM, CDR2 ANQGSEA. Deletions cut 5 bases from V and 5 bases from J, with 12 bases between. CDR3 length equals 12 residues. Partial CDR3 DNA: TGCAGCGTTACCGGCCCGGGGACTGAA. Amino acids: CSVTGPGTE. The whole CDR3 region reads CSVTGPGTEAFF.

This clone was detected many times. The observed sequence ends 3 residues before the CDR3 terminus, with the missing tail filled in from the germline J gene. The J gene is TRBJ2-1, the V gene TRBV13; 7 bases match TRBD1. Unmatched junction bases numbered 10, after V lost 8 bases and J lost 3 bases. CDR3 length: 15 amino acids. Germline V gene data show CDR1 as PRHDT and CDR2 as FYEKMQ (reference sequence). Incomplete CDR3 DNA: TGTGCCAGCCGGCTGTCAGGGGGTAGCTACAATGAG. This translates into CASRLSGGSYNE. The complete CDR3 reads CASRLSGGSYNEQFF.

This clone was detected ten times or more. The CDR3 here is CASSLIGVSTDTQYF. The sequenced part of the CDR3 DNA is TGCGCCAGCAGCTTGATAGGGGTGAGCACAGATACG. The gene calls are TRBV5-1 and TRBJ2-3; a weak D match, TRBD1 (5 bases). The read terminates 3 residues ahead of where the CDR3 ends, so the germline J gene completes it. The CDR3 runs 15 residues. Deletions cut 1 base from V and 0 bases from J, with 9 bases between. Germline V lookup: CDR1 SGHRS, CDR2 YFSETQ.

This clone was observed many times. The CDR3 region is CSSWTGGGYGYTF. The CDR3 bases that were read are TGCAGCTCTTGGACAGGGGGCGGCTATGGC. The chain recombines TRBV29-1 with TRBJ1-2; 11 bases line up with TRBD1. The CDR3 end lies 3 residues beyond the end of the read and is filled in from the germline J gene. Germline values: CDR1 SQVTM, CDR2 ANQGSEA. The CDR3 is made up of 13 amino acids. The V gene end was trimmed by 8 bases and the J gene end by 4 bases; junction bases not matched to a gene: 6.

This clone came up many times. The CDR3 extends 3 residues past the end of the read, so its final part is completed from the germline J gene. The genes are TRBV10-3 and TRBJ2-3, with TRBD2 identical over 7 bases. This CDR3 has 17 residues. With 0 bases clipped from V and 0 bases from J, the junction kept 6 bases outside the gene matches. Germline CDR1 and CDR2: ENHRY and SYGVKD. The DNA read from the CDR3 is TGTGCCATCAGTGAGTCTCGGAGCGGGGCTAGCACAGATACG. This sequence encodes CAISESRSGASTDT. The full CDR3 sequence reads CAISESRSGASTDTQYF.

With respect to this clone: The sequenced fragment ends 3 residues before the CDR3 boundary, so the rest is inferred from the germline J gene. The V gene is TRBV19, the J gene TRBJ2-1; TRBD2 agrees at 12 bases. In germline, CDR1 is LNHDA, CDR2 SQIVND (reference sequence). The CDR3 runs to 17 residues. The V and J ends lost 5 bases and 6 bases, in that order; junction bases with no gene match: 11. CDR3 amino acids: CASSPGVRTSGINEQFF. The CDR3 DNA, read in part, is TGTGCCAGTAGTCCCGGGGTCCGGACTAGCGGGATCAATGAG. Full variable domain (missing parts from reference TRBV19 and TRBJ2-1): DGGITQSPKYLFRKEGQNVTLSCEQNLNHDAMYWYRQDPGQGLRLIYYSQIVNDFQKGDIAEGYSVSREKKESFPLTVTSAQKNPTAFYLCASSPGVRTSGINEQFFGPGTRLTVL.

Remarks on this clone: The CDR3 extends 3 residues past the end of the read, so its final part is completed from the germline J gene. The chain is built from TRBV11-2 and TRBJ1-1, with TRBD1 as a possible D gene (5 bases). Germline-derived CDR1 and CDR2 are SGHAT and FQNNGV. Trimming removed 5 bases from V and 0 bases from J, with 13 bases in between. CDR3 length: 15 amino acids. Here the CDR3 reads CASSPQAQVNTEAFF. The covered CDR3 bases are TGTGCCAGCAGCCCACAGGCCCAGGTGAACACTGAA.

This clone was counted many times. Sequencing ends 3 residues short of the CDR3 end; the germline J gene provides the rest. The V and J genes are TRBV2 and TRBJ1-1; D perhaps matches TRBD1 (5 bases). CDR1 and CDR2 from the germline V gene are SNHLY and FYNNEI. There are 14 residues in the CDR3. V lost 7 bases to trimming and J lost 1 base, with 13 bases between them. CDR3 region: CASNPRGGNTEAFF. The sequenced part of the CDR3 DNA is TGTGCCAGCAATCCACGCGGGGGGAACACTGAA.

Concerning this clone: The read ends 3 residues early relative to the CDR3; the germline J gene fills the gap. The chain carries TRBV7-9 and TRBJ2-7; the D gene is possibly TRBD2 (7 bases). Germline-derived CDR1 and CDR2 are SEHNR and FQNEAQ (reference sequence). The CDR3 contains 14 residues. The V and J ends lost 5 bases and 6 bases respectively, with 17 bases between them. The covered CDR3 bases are TGTGCCAGCAGCCGAAACAGGGAGGGGAGCGAG. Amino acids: CASSRNREGSE. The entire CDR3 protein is CASSRNREGSEQYF.

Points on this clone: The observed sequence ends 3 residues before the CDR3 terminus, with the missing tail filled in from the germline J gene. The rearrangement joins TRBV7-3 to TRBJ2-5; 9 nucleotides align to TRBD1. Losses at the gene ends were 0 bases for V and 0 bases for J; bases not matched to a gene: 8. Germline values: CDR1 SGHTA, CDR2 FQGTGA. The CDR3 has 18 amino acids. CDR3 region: CASSLTVTGGPYQETQYF. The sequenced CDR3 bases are TGTGCCAGCAGCTTAACCGTTACAGGGGGCCCATACCAAGAGACC.

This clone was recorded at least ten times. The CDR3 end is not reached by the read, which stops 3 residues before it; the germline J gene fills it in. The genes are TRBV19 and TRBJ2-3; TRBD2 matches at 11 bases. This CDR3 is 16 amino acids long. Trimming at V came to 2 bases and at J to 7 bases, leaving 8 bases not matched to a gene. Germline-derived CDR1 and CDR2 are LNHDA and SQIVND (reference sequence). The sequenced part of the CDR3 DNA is TGTGCCAGTAGTATACCCGGGACTAGCGGCGCTAATACG. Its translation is CASSIPGTSGANT. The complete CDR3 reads CASSIPGTSGANTQYF.

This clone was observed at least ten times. The CDR3 loop reads CSASASGGFYNEQFF. The CDR3 bases that were read are TGCAGTGCTAGCGCCTCAGGGGGCTTCTACAATGAG. This chain uses TRBV20-1 with TRBJ2-1, with 8 bases fitting TRBD1. The CDR3 goes on 3 residues after the read ends, and that part is filled in from the germline J gene. Germline CDR1 and CDR2: DFQATT and SNEGSKA (reference sequence). CDR3 length: 15 amino acids. V was clipped by 3 bases and J by 3 bases; unmatched bases: 7.

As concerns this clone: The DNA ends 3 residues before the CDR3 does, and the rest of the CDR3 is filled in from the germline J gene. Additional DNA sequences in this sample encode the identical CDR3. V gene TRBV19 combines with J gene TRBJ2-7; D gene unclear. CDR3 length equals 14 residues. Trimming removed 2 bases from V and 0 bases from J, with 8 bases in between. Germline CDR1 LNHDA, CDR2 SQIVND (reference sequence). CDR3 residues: CASSISRGSYEQYF. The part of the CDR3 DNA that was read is TGTGCCAGTAGTATATCCAGAGGCTCCTACGAG.